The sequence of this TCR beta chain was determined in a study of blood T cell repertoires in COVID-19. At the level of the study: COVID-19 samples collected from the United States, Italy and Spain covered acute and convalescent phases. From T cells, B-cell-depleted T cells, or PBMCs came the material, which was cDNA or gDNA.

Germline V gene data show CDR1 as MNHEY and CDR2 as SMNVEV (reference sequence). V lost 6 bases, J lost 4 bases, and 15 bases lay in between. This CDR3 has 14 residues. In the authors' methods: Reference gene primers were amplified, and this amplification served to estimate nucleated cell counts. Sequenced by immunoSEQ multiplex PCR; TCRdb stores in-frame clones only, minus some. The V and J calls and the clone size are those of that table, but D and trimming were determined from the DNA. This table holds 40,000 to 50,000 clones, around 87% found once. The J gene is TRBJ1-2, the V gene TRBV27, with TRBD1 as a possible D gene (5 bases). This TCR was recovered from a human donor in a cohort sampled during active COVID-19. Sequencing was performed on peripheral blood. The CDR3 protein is CASRSGQPPYGYTF. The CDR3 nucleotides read TGTGCCAGCAGGTCCGGACAACCGCCCTATGGCTACACCTTC.